This TCR beta chain stems from a study of T cell responses to AZD1222 COVID-19 vaccine. Second-dose intervals near 4 or 12 weeks were combined. Sequencing used immunoSEQ multiplex PCR; TCRdb keeps in-frame clones, though not all of them. Among roughly 180,000 clones listed, roughly 94% were seen once. V gave up 5 bases and J gave up 2 bases; unmatched junction bases: 4. CDR3 length: 15 amino acids. Germline lookup yields CDR1 MNHEY and CDR2 SMNVEV (reference sequence). With regard to this clone: Its antigen is not identified.

Broader study findings: Donors in the cohort were predominantly white British and more often female, and clonal diversity was possibly underestimated. Two AZD1222 administrations were followed by greater Spike-specific TCR breadth and depth.

The sample was peripheral blood, taken 28 days after the second AZD1222 dose. This chain connects TRBV27 to TRBJ1-3; 9 bases agree with TRBD1. This sequence originates from an adult who received the AZD1222 COVID-19 vaccine. CDR3 DNA sequence: TGTGCCAGCAGTCGGGACAGGGAACCTGGAAACACCATATATTTT. It specifies CASSRDREPGNTIYF.